The clone carrying this T cell receptor (beta chain) turned up a few times. The sample is drawn from a study of blood T cell repertoires in COVID-19. Turning to the study itself: Acute and convalescent COVID-19 samples came from the United States, Italy and Spain. PBMCs, B-cell-depleted T cells, or T cells were the source of the cDNA or gDNA that made up the material.

Self-reported history from a screening survey and questionnaire set each donor's cohort. How the authors handled the data: Nucleated cell counts were estimated from reference gene primer amplification. This table comes from immunoSEQ multiplex PCR, and its TCRdb copy is limited to in-frame clones, with some not included. V, J and clone size are those of that table, while D and trimming were read from the DNA. Among 150,000 to 200,000 clones listed, around 76% were seen once. The CDR3 is 12 amino acids. V lost 2 bases and J 10 bases, leaving 9 bases between the germline ends. Looked up from germline, CDR1 is LNHDA and CDR2 is SQIVND (reference sequence).

Sequenced input: PBMCs or T cells enriched from blood (not recorded which). The clonotype comes from a woman between 45 and 65 years old with acute COVID-19. This sequence joins TRBV19 and TRBJ2-1; a weak D match, TRBD1 (5 bases). CDR3 nucleotides: TGTGCCAGTAGTATACAGGGCAGGGAGCAGTTCTTC. This translates into CASSIQGREQFF.